The T cell receptor (beta chain) under discussion was sequenced for a study of T cells in Graves' hyperthyroidism and ophthalmopathy. Study-wide results and limits: In blood, most of the thyroid clonotypes expanded above 0.001 were also present.

The CDR3 loop spans 13 amino acids. V gave up 4 bases and J gave up 4 bases, with 9 bases separating them. The germline CDR1 and CDR2 sequences are SGHTS and YDEGEE. Researchers amplified the TCR beta CDR3 regions from RNA transcripts. The TCR CDR3 first-round RT-PCR relied on the HTBI primer set. MiXCR, applied by TCRdb to the multiplex PCR reads, yields one record per CDR3 protein. The data contain more than 500,000 distinct CDR3 sequences, over 45% of them singletons. In its sample, this clonotype was seen many times. Antigen: not known. Diagnosis rested on symptoms, serum thyroxine and TRAb, thyroid ultrasound, and orbital computed tomography.

The chain carries TRBV5-8 and TRBJ1-3, with D uncertain. This clonotype was sampled from an adult woman with Graves' disease, either hyperthyroidism or ophthalmopathy (not recorded which). Sequencing was done on a sample of peripheral blood or thyroid tissue (not recorded which). The CDR3 reads CASSRLDGNTIYF. CDR3 in DNA: TGTGCCAGCAGCCGGTTGGACGGAAACACCATATATTTT.